These 22 T cell receptor beta chains were sequenced from one sample in a study of post-analysis software for immune sequencing data. Points from the study as a whole: Relative to controls, patients had a few TRBV segments at higher frequency, with TRBV5-6, TRBV5-1 and TRBV20-1 among these.

Their antigens remain unidentified. Built from TCR beta cDNA, the libraries had unique molecular identifiers in them. MiXCR, run by TCRdb on the PCR reads, gives a single entry per CDR3 protein. This sample carries some 260,000 distinct CDR3 sequences, 36% of them seen once, and the ten largest clones take around 5.2%. Sample: blood. These receptors originate from a girl aged 5 to 17 with multiple sclerosis.

At least ten counts were recorded for this clonotype. V gene TRBV27 combines with J gene TRBJ1-2; TRBD1 matches 7 bases. V lost 6 bases to trimming and J lost 4 bases; unmatched junction nucleotides: 11. The CDR3 length is 15 residues. Germline V gives CDR1 MNHEY, CDR2 SMNVEV (reference sequence). The CDR3 here is CASSPTGVGLYGYTF. DNA of the CDR3: TGTGCCAGCAGCCCCACAGGGGTGGGCCTCTATGGCTACACCTTC.

This clonotype was seen repeatedly, ten times or more. The gene calls are TRBV7-8 and TRBJ2-3, with D perhaps TRBD2 (6 bases). With 1 base removed from V and 6 bases from J, the gap between germline ends came to 11 bases. Germline V CDR1 and CDR2: SGHVS, FQNEAQ. CDR3 length equals 14 residues. The CDR3 loop reads CASSLGAGRDTQYF. The CDR3 DNA follows: TGTGCCAGCAGCTTAGGGGCTGGGAGGGATACGCAGTATTTT.

There are a few counts of this clonotype. The chain carries TRBV19 and TRBJ2-5, with D unclear. Trimming took 5 bases from V and 5 from J, leaving 21 bases between them. Germline CDR1 is LNHDA and CDR2 is SQIVND (reference sequence). This CDR3 has 16 residues. CDR3 sequence: CASSPRTRGLGETQYF. The CDR3 DNA sequence: TGTGCCAGTAGTCCCAGGACCCGCGGATTAGGGGAGACCCAGTACTTC. Variable domain in full (rest from reference TRBV19 and TRBJ2-5): DGGITQSPKYLFRKEGQNVTLSCEQNLNHDAMYWYRQDPGQGLRLIYYSQIVNDFQKGDIAEGYSVSREKKESFPLTVTSAQKNPTAFYLCASSPRTRGLGETQYFGPGTRLLVL.

Points on this clonotype: A much larger clonotype is one base distant, so this may be a read error. The gene calls are TRBV20-1 and TRBJ1-1; D uncertain. The germline V gene encodes CDR1 DFQATT and CDR2 SNEGSKA (reference sequence). The length of the CDR3 is 15 residues. CDR3 nucleotides: TGCATTGCTAGAGATTTTAGGGATGGGAGCACTGAAGCTTTCTTT. Translated, it gives CIARDFRDGSTEAFF.

This clonotype was detected only a few times. This sequence may be a read error, since a much larger clone differs from it by one base. The chain carries TRBV6-2 or TRBV6-3 and TRBJ2-2; TRBD2 might be the D (5 bases). V gave up 8 bases and J gave up 2 bases, with 6 bases separating them. The germline V gene encodes CDR1 MNHEY and CDR2 SVGEGT. The CDR3 is 12 amino acids. The CDR3 nucleotides read TGTGCCAGCGGGAGAAACACCGGGGAGCTGTTTTTT. Its protein product is CASGRNTGELFF.

There are many counts of this clonotype. The chain recombines TRBV29-1 with TRBJ1-4; tentatively, D is TRBD1 (5 bases). In germline, CDR1 is SQVTM, CDR2 ANQGSEA. This CDR3 comprises 19 residues. Trimming shortened V by 2 bases and J by 3 bases, and 25 bases separated the two germline ends. Written as DNA, the CDR3 is TGCAGCGTTGAAACCGCGGACTTCGTATCGGGGGGAGCTAATGAAAAACTGTTTTTT. This sequence encodes CSVETADFVSGGANEKLFF.

As DNA, the CDR3 is TGTGCCAGCAGCCACTCCCGCAGGGGAAGGGCCTACGAGCAGTACTTC. Translating gives CASSHSRRGRAYEQYF. V and J are TRBV6-2 or TRBV6-3 and TRBJ2-7; TRBD1 might be the D (6 bases). The CDR3 is made up of 16 amino acids. V lost 6 bases and J lost 2, with 20 bases in between. Germline CDR1 MNHEY, CDR2 SVGEGT.

Note on this clonotype: A read error is possible here, since a much larger clone lies one base away. The chain joins TRBV25-1 to TRBJ2-3; 7 bases align to TRBD2. Germline CDR1 and CDR2: MGHDK and SYGVNS. The V and J ends lost 1 base and 3 bases, in that order; junction bases with no gene match: 10. The CDR3 loop spans 17 amino acids. DNA for the CDR3: TGTGCCAGCAGTGAATTGGGCGGGGGTGGCCTGACAGATACGCAGTATTTT. This codes for CASSELGGGGLTDTQYF.

The chain recombines TRBV5-1 with TRBJ2-3; no clear D gene. Germline values: CDR1 SGHRS, CDR2 YFSETQ. CDR3 length: 14 residues. The ends were cut back, 4 bases at V and 2 bases at J, with 11 bases in the middle. The CDR3 protein is CASSLRGTTDTQYF. In nucleotides, the CDR3 is TGCGCCAGCAGCCTCCGCGGAACCACAGATACGCAGTATTTT.

This chain connects TRBV28 to TRBJ1-2; perhaps TRBD1 as D (6 bases). The CDR3 has 14 residues. Per germline, CDR1 MDHEN and CDR2 SYDVKM. Trimming cost V 7 bases and J 1 base, with 13 bases left between them. CDR3 DNA: TGTGCCAGCATCGGGGGGGGCCTTAACTATGGCTACACCTTC. It encodes CASIGGGLNYGYTF.

This clonotype has ten or more counts. This rearrangement joins TRBV4-2 to TRBJ2-3, with 7 positions matching TRBD2. The ends lost 1 base at V and 3 bases at J; junction bases unmatched: 7. CDR3 size: 16 residues. Germline V CDR1 and CDR2: LGHNA, YNFKEQ. The CDR3 coding sequence is TGTGCCAGCAGCCAAGGCAGCGGGGCGGGGACAGATACGCAGTATTTT. This translates into CASSQGSGAGTDTQYF.

This clonotype was seen at least ten times. The J gene is TRBJ2-5, the V gene TRBV5-5, with a weak D call TRBD1 (6 bases). CDR1 and CDR2 from the germline V gene are SGHKS and YYEKEE (reference sequence). The CDR3 length is 14 residues. The V and J ends lost 3 bases and 4 bases respectively, with 13 bases between them. This CDR3 reads CASSSTTGAETQYF. The DNA of the CDR3 is TGTGCCAGCAGCTCTACGACAGGAGCAGAGACCCAGTACTTC.

This clonotype was picked up many times. The chain uses TRBV5-1 and TRBJ2-3, with D tentatively TRBD2 (5 bases). The V gene's germline CDR1 is SGHRS and CDR2 YFSETQ. CDR3 length: 13 amino acids. V was clipped by 2 bases and J by 5 bases, with 9 bases between them. The CDR3 region has the DNA TGCGCCAGCAGCTTCCTAGCCAAAGATACGCAGTATTTT. It translates to CASSFLAKDTQYF. Drawing the rest from reference TRBV5-1 and TRBJ2-3, the complete variable domain is KAGVTQTPRYLIKTRGQQVTLSCSPISGHRSVSWYQQTPGQGLQFLFEYFSETQRNKGNFPGRFSGRQFSNSRSEMNVSTLELGDSALYLCASSFLAKDTQYFGPGTRLTVL.

This clonotype turned up a few times. The gene calls are TRBV7-2 and TRBJ1-1; TRBD1 agrees at 12 bases. The germline V gene has CDR1 SGHTA and CDR2 FQGNSA. V lost 1 base to trimming and J lost 6 bases; unmatched junction nucleotides: 6. The CDR3 is 16 residues long. CDR3 sequence reads: CASSLVRGQGASEAFF. The CDR3 DNA follows: TGTGCCAGCAGCTTAGTTAGGGGACAGGGGGCTTCTGAAGCTTTCTTT.

The sample holds many counts of this clonotype. The J gene is TRBJ2-5, the V gene TRBV5-1; possible D gene TRBD1, 6 bases. Trimming removed 0 bases at V and 8 bases at J, with 26 bases between. This CDR3 comprises 18 residues. Germline CDR1 reads SGHRS; CDR2 reads YFSETQ. CDR3 coding DNA: TGCGCCAGCAGCTTGGTAGCTAAATCCGGGACACACGAGCGTACCCAGTACTTC. Residues: CASSLVAKSGTHERTQYF.

The CDR3 spells CASRTTGAETQYF. The CDR3 coding sequence is TGTGCCAGTAGGACGACAGGGGCCGAGACCCAGTACTTC. This chain joins TRBV19 and TRBJ2-5; TRBD1 matches at 8 bases. Looked up from germline, CDR1 is LNHDA and CDR2 is SQIVND (reference sequence). The CDR3 has 13 residues. The V gene end was trimmed by 6 bases and the J gene end by 5 bases; junction bases not matched to a gene: 5.

This clonotype was seen at least ten times. The chain is built from TRBV4-2 and TRBJ2-1; D is possibly TRBD1 (6 bases). Germline CDR1 and CDR2: LGHNA and YNFKEQ. V was shortened by 4 bases and J by 10 bases, with 20 bases between the two germline ends. The CDR3 loop spans 15 amino acids. The CDR3 region has the DNA TGTGCCAGCAGCCTGGAGACAGGACTCCCAGGGGAGCAGTTCTTC. It translates to CASSLETGLPGEQFF.

At least ten counts were recorded for this clonotype. The J gene is TRBJ2-5, the V gene TRBV7-2; D perhaps matches TRBD2 (6 bases). Trimming removed 7 bases from V and 7 bases from J, with 16 bases in between. The germline V gene has CDR1 SGHTA and CDR2 FQGNSA. The length of the CDR3 is 13 residues. CDR3 in amino acids: CASMEGPRRTQYF. CDR3 bases: TGTGCCAGCATGGAGGGGCCTCGGCGGACCCAGTACTTC.

This clonotype was seen ten or more times. The chain employs TRBV18 and TRBJ2-5, with TRBD1 matching 7 bases. The V segment lost 1 base and the J segment 1 base; nucleotides outside the gene matches: 0. Germline V gene data show CDR1 as KGHSH and CDR2 as LQKENI. This CDR3 is built from 14 residues. This CDR3 reads CASSPRDSQETQYF. CDR3 bases: TGTGCCAGCTCACCACGGGACAGCCAAGAGACCCAGTACTTC.

This rearrangement joins TRBV6-1 to TRBJ2-4; TRBD1 is a possible D gene (6 bases). The DNA end favors TRBJ2-7, so the J call may be wrong. Germline CDR1 MNHNS, CDR2 SASEGT. The CDR3 contains 14 residues. CDR3 sequence (DNA): TGTGCCAGTCGCAGGGGTCAACGCTCCTACGAGCAGTACTTC. As protein: CASRRGQRSYEQYF.

Notes on this clonotype: A read error may be the cause here, since a much bigger clone is one base away. V and J are TRBV4-1 and TRBJ1-2; a possible D gene is TRBD1 (5 bases). The V gene's germline CDR1 is MGHRA and CDR2 YSYEKL. V lost 0 bases and J lost 4, with 18 bases in between. This CDR3 has 17 residues. CDR3 in amino acids: CASSQDPRFAGSYGYTF. The CDR3 DNA follows: TGCGCCAGCAGCCAAGATCCCAGGTTCGCAGGGTCCTATGGCTACACCTTC.

For this clonotype: This may be a read error, as it is one base from a much larger clone. The chain has TRBV24-1 and TRBJ2-1; 7 nucleotides align to TRBD1. V gave up 10 bases and J gave up 0 bases; unmatched junction bases: 8. This CDR3 region has 15 residues. Germline V gene sequence: CDR1 KGHDR, CDR2 SFDVKD. The CDR3 reads CATRGRDSSYNEQFF. CDR3 nucleotide sequence: TGTGCCACGCGAGGCCGGGACAGCTCCTACAATGAGCAGTTCTTC.